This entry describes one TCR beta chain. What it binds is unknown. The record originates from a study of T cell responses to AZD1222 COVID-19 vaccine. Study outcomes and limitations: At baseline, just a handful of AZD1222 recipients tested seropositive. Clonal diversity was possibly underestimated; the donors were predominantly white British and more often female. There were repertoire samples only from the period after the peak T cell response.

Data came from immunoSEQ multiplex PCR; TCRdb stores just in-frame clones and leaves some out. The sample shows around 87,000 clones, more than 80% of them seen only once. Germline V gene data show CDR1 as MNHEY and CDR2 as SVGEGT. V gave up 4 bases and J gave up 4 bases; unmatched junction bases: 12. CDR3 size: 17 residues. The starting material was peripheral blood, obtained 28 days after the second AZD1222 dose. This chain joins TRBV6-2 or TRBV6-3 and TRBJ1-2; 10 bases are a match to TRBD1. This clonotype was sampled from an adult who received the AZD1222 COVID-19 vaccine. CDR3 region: CASSSDRQGAYVYGYTF. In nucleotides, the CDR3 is TGTGCCAGCAGTTCCGATAGACAGGGGGCTTACGTCTATGGCTACACCTTC.